A selection of T cell receptor beta chains follows, all from one sample in a study of cytomegalovirus exposure and HLA in healthy donors. The repertoire was sequenced with immunoSEQ multiplex PCR; TCRdb's copy has only in-frame clones and lacks some. The sample has 100,000 to 150,000 clones, about 80% seen once. Material for sequencing was PBMCs. The origin of the receptors is a woman aged 35 to 49 in good health and CMV-seropositive. CDR3s leave out the opening cysteine and the closing phenylalanine or tryptophan. Each record gives: V gene, J gene, CDR3 protein.

v_gene: TRBV4-1
j_gene: TRBJ2-7
CDR3aa: ASSPRDRNYEQY

v_gene: TRBV9
j_gene: TRBJ2-1
CDR3aa: ASSVDSPPINEQF

v_gene: TRBV27
j_gene: TRBJ2-7
CDR3aa: ASTQRGLAGEGGSYEQY

v_gene: TRBV21-1
j_gene: TRBJ2-1
CDR3aa: ASSKRLAGGPTLEQF

v_gene: TRBV10-3
j_gene: TRBJ2-5
CDR3aa: AISESLDRDPETQY

v_gene: TRBV2
j_gene: TRBJ1-3
CDR3aa: ASSDGSSGNTIY

v_gene: TRBV19
j_gene: TRBJ1-5
CDR3aa: ASTTRGRDSNQPQH

v_gene: TRBV7-6
j_gene: TRBJ2-3
CDR3aa: ASSLGAGGSSDTQY

v_gene: TRBV11-3
j_gene: TRBJ2-3
CDR3aa: ASSPEGLAGVDTQY

v_gene: TRBV7-9
j_gene: TRBJ2-7
CDR3aa: ASSLEQGASYEQY

v_gene: TRBV10-2
j_gene: TRBJ1-4
CDR3aa: ASSEAGAANEKLF

v_gene: TRBV27
j_gene: TRBJ1-2
CDR3aa: ASSPYLGGHGYGYT

v_gene: TRBV5-4
j_gene: TRBJ2-3
CDR3aa: ASSTSTDTQY

v_gene: TRBV5-1
j_gene: TRBJ1-1
CDR3aa: ASSISTDRGNTDTEAF

v_gene: TRBV4-2
j_gene: TRBJ2-7
CDR3aa: ASSQVLAGEHYEQY

v_gene: TRBV5-1
j_gene: TRBJ1-5
CDR3aa: ASSLGAGEGQPQH

v_gene: TRBV19
j_gene: TRBJ1-2
CDR3aa: ASSITGFNYGYT